This T cell receptor (beta chain) was sequenced for a study of blood T cell repertoires in COVID-19. Study as a whole: Collection of acute and convalescent COVID-19 samples took place in the United States, Italy and Spain.

The data were produced by immunoSEQ multiplex PCR, yet TCRdb's version contains in-frame clones alone and is incomplete. The profile shows fewer than 70,000 clones, 86% of them singletons. The specimen sequenced was peripheral blood. The clonotype originates from a middle-aged man with COVID-19, enrolled during active disease.

This CDR3 is CASSQGGHNNSPLHF. CDR3 coding DNA: TGTGCCAGCAGCCAGGGAGGGCACAATAATTCACCCCTCCACTTT. V gene TRBV7-6 combines with J gene TRBJ1-6; possibly TRBD1 for D (5 bases). With 5 bases removed from V and 5 bases from J, the gap between germline ends came to 13 bases. The CDR3 is 15 amino acids. Germline CDR1 SGHVS, CDR2 FNYEAQ.